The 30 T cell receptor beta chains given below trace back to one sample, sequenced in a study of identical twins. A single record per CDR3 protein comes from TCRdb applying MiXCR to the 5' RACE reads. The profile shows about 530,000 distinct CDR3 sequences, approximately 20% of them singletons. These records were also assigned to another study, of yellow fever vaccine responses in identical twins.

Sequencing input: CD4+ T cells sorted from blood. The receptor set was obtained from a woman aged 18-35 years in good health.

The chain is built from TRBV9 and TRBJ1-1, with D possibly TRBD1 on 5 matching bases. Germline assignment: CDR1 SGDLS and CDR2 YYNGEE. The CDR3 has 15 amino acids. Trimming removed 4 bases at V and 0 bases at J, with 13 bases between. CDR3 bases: TGTGCCAGCAGCCCAGTCGGAGGGGTGAACACTGAAGCTTTCTTT. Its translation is CASSPVGGVNTEAFF.

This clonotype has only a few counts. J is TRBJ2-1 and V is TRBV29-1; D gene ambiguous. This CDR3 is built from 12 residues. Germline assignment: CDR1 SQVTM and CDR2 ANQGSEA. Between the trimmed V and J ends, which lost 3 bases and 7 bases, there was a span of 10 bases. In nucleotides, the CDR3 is TGCAGCGTTGACAGGTCAGGTAATGAGCAGTTCTTC. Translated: CSVDRSGNEQFF.

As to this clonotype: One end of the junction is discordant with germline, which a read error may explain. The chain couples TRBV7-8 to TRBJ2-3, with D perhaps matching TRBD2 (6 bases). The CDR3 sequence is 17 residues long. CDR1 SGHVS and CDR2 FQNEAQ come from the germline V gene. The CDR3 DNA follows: TGTGCCAGCACCTTAAGGCGGGGAACAGATGATACAGATACGCAGTATTTT. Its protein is CASTLRRGTDDTDTQYF.

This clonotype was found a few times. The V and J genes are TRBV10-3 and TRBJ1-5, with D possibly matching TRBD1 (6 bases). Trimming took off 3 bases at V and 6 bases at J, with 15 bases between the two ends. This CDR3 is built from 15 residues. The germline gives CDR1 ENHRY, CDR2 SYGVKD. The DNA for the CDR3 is TGTGCCATCAGTGATGCTGCGGGGGGCGGTCAGCCCCAGCATTTT. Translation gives CAISDAAGGGQPQHF.

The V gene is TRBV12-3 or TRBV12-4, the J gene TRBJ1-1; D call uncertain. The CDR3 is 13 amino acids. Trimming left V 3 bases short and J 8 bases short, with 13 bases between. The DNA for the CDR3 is TGTGCCAGCAGTTTTGGGTTTGGTACAGAAGCTTTCTTT. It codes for CASSFGFGTEAFF.

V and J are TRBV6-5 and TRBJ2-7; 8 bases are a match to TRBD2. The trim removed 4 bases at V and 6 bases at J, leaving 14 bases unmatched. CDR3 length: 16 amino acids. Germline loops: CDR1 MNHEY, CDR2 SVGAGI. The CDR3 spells CASSSGISGVASEQYV. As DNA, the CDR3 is TGTGCCAGCAGTTCTGGGATTAGCGGGGTCGCCAGCGAGCAGTACGTC.

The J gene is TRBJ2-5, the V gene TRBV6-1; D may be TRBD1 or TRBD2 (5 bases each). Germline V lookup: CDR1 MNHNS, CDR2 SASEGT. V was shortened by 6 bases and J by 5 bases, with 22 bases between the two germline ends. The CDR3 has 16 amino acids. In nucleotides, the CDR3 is TGTGCCAGCAGCGTATTCCGGGACCCCGCGGGTGAGACCCAGTACTTC. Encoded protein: CASSVFRDPAGETQYF.

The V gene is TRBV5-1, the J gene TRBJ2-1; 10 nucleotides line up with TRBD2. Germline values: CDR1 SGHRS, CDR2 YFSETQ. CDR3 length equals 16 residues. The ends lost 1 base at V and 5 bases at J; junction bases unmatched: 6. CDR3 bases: TGCGCCAGCAGCTTGCCTAGCGGGAGCCATCACAATGAGCAGTTCTTC. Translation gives CASSLPSGSHHNEQFF.

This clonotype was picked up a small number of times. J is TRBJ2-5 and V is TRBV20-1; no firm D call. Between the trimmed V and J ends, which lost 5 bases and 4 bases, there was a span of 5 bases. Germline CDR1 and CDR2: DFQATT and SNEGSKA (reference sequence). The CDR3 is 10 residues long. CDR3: CSAPVETQYF. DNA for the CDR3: TGCAGTGCTCCGGTAGAGACCCAGTACTTC.

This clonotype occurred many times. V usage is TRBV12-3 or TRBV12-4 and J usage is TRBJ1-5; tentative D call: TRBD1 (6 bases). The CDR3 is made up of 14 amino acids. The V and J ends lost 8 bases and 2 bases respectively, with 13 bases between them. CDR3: CASQGLEGNQPQHF. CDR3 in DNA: TGTGCCAGCCAGGGGTTGGAGGGCAATCAGCCCCAGCATTTT.

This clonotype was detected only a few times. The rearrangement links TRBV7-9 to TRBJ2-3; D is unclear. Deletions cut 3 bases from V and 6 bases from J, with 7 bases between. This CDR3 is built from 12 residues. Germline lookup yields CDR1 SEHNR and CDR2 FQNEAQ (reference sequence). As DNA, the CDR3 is TGTGCCAGCAGCTTGAACGCTGATACGCAGTATTTT. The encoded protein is CASSLNADTQYF.

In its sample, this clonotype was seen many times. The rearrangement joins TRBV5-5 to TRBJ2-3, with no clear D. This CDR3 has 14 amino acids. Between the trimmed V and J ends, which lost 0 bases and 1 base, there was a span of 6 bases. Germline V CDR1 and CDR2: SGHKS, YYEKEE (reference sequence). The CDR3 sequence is CASSLGHRTDTQYF. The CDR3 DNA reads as TGTGCCAGCAGCTTGGGACACCGCACAGATACGCAGTATTTT.

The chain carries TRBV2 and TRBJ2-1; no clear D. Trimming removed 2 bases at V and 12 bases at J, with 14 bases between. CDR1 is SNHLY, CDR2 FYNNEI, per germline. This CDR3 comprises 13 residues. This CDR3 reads CASSEQELYAQFF. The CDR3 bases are TGTGCCAGCAGTGAACAGGAACTTTATGCGCAGTTCTTC.

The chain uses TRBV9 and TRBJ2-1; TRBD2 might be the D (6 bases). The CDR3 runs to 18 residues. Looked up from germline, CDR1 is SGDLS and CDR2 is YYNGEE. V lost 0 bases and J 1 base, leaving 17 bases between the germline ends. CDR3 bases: TGTGCCAGCAGCGTAGGCCGATCAAGCGGGTCATCCTACAATGAGCAGTTCTTC. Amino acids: CASSVGRSSGSSYNEQFF.

The CDR3 loop reads CASSQDSGRTYEQYF. Written as DNA, the CDR3 is TGTGCCAGCAGCCAAGATTCGGGCAGAACCTACGAGCAGTACTTC. The chain couples TRBV3-1 to TRBJ2-7; D gene uncertain. Looked up from germline, CDR1 is LGHDT and CDR2 is YNNKEL (reference sequence). This CDR3 is built from 15 residues. The ends were cut back, 0 bases at V and 2 bases at J, with 11 bases in the middle.

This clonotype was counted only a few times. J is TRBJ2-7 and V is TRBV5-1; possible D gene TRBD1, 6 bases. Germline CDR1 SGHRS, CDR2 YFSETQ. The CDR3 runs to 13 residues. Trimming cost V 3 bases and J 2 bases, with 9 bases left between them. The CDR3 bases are TGCGCCAGCAGCTGGGGACAACCCTACGAGCAGTACTTC. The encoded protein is CASSWGQPYEQYF.

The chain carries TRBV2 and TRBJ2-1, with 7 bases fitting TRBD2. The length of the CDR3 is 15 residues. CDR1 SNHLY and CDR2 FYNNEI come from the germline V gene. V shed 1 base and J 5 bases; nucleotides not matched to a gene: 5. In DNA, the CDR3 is TGTGCCAGCAGTGAAGATTTCAGCGGGAACAATGAGCAGTTCTTC. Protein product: CASSEDFSGNNEQFF.

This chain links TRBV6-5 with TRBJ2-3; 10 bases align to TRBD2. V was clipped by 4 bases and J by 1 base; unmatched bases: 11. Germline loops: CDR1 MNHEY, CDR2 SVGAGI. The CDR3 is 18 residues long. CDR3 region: CASSSPSSGRSGTDTQYF. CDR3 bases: TGTGCCAGCAGTTCCCCCAGTAGCGGGAGGTCGGGCACAGATACGCAGTATTTT.

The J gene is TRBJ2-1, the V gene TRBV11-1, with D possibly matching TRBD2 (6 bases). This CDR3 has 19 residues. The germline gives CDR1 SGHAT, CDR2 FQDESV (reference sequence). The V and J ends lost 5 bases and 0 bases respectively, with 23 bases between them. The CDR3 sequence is CASSRRSGGNSSSYNEQFF. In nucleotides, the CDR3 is TGTGCCAGCAGCCGCCGGAGTGGCGGGAACTCCAGCTCCTACAATGAGCAGTTCTTC.

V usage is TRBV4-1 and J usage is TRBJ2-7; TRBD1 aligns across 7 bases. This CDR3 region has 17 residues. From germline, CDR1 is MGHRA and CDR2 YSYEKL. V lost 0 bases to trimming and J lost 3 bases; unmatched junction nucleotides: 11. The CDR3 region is CASSQDILRQGNYEQYF. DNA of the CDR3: TGCGCCAGCAGCCAAGATATACTGAGACAGGGAAACTACGAGCAGTACTTC.

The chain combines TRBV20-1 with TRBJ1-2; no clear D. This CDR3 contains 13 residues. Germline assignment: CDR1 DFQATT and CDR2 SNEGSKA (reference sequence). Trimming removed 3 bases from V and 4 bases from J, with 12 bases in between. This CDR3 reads CSARPPEFYGYTF. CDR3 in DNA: TGCAGTGCTAGGCCACCGGAATTCTATGGCTACACCTTC.

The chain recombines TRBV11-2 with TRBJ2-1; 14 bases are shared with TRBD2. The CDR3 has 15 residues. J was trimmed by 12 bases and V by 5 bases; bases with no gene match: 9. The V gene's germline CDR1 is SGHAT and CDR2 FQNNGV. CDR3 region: CASSQGLAGADAQFF. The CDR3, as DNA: TGTGCCAGCAGCCAGGGACTAGCGGGGGCCGACGCGCAGTTCTTC.

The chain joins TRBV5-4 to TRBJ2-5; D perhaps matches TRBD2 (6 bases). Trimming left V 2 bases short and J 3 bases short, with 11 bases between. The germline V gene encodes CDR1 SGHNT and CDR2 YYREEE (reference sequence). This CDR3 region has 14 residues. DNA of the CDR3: TGTGCCAGCAGCTTTTCGGCTAGCGAAGAGACCCAGTACTTC. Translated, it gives CASSFSASEETQYF.

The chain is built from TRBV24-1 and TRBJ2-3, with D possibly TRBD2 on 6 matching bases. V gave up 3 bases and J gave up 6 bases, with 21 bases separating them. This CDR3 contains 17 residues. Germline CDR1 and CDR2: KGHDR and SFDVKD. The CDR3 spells CATSDPQPGLKADTQYF. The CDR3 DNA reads TGTGCCACCAGTGATCCTCAACCGGGACTCAAGGCGGATACGCAGTATTTT.

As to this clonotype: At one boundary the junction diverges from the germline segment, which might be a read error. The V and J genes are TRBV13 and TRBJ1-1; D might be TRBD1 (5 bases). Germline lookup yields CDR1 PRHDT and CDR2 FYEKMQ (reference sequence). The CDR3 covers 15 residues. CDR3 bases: TGTGCCACCAGCTTAACCGGGACGGGGAACACTGAAGCTTTCTTT. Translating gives CATSLTGTGNTEAFF. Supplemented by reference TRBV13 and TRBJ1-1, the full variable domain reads AAGVIQSPRHLIKEKRETATLKCYPIPRHDTVYWYQQGPGQDPQFLISFYEKMQSDKGSIPDRFSAQQFSDYHSELNMSSLELGDSALYFCATSLTGTGNTEAFFGQGTRLTVV.

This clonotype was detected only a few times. The CDR3 bases are TGTGCCATCAGTGAGAGGGCTGGCCTGAATGAGCAGTTCTTC. It encodes CAISERAGLNEQFF. This chain connects TRBV10-3 to TRBJ2-1; D ambiguous. The CDR3 runs to 14 residues. CDR1 ENHRY and CDR2 SYGVKD come from the germline V gene. The ends were cut back, 2 bases at V and 7 bases at J, with 12 bases in the middle.

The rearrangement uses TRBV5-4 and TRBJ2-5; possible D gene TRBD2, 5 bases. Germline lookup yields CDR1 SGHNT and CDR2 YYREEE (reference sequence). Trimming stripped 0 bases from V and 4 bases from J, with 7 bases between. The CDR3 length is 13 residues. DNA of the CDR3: TGTGCCAGCAGCTTGGAAACTAGAGAGACCCAGTACTTC. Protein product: CASSLETRETQYF. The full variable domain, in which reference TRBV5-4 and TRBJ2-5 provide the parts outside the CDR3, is ETGVTQSPTHLIKTRGQQVTLRCSSQSGHNTVSWYQQALGQGPQFIFQYYREEENGRGNFPPRFSGLQFPNYSSELNVNALELDDSALYLCASSLETRETQYFGPGTRLLVL.

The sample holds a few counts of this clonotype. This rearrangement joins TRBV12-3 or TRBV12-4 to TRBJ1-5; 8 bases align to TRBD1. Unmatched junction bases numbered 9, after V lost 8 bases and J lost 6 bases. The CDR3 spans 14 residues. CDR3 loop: CASSHSGGGQPQHF. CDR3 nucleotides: TGTGCCAGCTCCCACTCAGGGGGCGGTCAGCCCCAGCATTTT.

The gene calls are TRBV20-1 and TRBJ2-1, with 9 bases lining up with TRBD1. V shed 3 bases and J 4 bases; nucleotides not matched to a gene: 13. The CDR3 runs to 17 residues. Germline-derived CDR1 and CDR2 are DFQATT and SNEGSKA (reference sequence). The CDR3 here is CSASPPPGQGSYNEQFF. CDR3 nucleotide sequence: TGCAGTGCTAGTCCCCCTCCGGGACAGGGCTCGTACAATGAGCAGTTCTTC.

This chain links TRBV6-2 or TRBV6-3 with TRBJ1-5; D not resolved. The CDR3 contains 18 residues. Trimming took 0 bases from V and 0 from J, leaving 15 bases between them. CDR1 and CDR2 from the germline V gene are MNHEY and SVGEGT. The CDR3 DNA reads TGTGCCAGCAGTTACTCATTTGGACCCTCCTATAGCAATCAGCCCCAGCATTTT. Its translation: CASSYSFGPSYSNQPQHF.